This passage covers 15 T cell receptor beta chains from one sample sequenced in a study of metastatic and nonmetastatic thyroid tumors. No treatment had been given to any patient before thyroid surgery. MiXCR re-clonotyped the PCR reads for TCRdb. The sample holds 15,000 to 20,000 clones, about 23% seen once. The material sequenced was adjacent normal tissue. The receptor set was obtained from a female donor with papillary thyroid cancer or a benign thyroid nodule (not recorded which). Some clones in this sample may be carry-over from other donors' samples.

The chain combines TRBV30 with TRBJ2-7; D assignment may be TRBD1 or TRBD2 (5 bases each). This CDR3 has 15 amino acids. Germline values: CDR1 GTSNPN, CDR2 SVGIG (reference sequence). V was clipped by 3 bases and J by 2 bases, with 17 bases between them. CDR3 region: CAWSKGPVPAYEQYF. CDR3 coding DNA: TGTGCCTGGAGCAAGGGACCGGTCCCAGCCTACGAGCAGTACTTC.

The chain links TRBV3-1 to TRBJ2-7, with 10 bases lining up with TRBD2. The CDR3 length is 16 residues. V dropped 0 bases and J dropped 4; count of bases not matched to a gene: 6. Germline assignment: CDR1 LGHDT and CDR2 YNNKEL (reference sequence). The CDR3 here is CASSQDLGSGGYEQYF. In nucleotides, the CDR3 is TGTGCCAGCAGCCAAGATCTTGGTAGCGGGGGGTACGAGCAGTACTTC.

This clone is classed as large. The CDR3 sequence is CASTLGGGRSYEQYF. CDR3 nucleotide sequence: TGTGCCAGCACCCTTGGGGGGGGGAGGTCGTACGAGCAGTACTTC. The J gene is TRBJ2-7, the V gene TRBV12-3 or TRBV12-4; 7 nucleotides line up with TRBD2. The CDR3 loop spans 15 amino acids. Unmatched junction bases numbered 13, after V lost 7 bases and J lost 4 bases.

This clone was picked up one time. The chain is built from TRBV7-9 and TRBJ2-2, with 7 bases identical to TRBD1. Germline V gene data show CDR1 as SEHNR and CDR2 as FQNEAQ (reference sequence). The CDR3 has 15 residues. The CDR3 nucleotides are TGTGCAAGCGGCCTGGGACAGATGAACACCGGGGAGCTGTTTTTT. This translates into CASGLGQMNTGELFF.

A few counts support this clone. The same CDR3 can be traced to other DNA sequences in this sample. CDR3 sequence reads: CASSCTTPCVQQYF. CDR3 coding DNA: TGTGCCAGCAGTTGCACTACACCCTGCGTTCAGCAGTATTTT. The rearrangement joins TRBV6-7 to TRBJ2-3, with no clear D. TRBV6-7 is annotated as an ORF whose role is uncertain. The V end was cut by 4 bases, the J end by 11 bases, with 19 bases between. This CDR3 contains 14 residues.

As for this clone: This may stem from a read error, because a much larger clone lies one nucleotide away. Without the conserved terminal phenylalanine or tryptophan, this CDR3 likely stems from a read error. The chain carries TRBV11-2 and TRBJ2-7; the match to TRBD2 covers 7 bases. The CDR3 length is 16 residues. CDR1 and CDR2 from the germline V gene are SGHAT and FQNNGV. V lost 1 base, J lost 0 bases, and 6 bases stayed unmatched. The CDR3 loop is CASSLGSGTPSYEQYS. The CDR3 DNA follows: TGTGCCAGCAGCTTAGGAAGCGGGACTCCCTCCTACGAGCAGTACTCC.

As regards this clone: One end of the junction fails to match germline, which may point to a read error. Different DNA sequences within this sample yield the same CDR3. The rearrangement joins TRBV5-1 to TRBJ2-3; D call uncertain. The germline V gene has CDR1 SGHRS and CDR2 YFSETQ. This CDR3 comprises 13 residues. In DNA form, the CDR3 reads TGCGCCAGCAGCTTGCGTAGCACAGATACTCAGTATTTT. It translates to CASSLRSTDTQYF.

This clone has a count of ten or more. The chain carries TRBV24-1 and TRBJ2-2, with 7 bases matching TRBD2. The V gene end was trimmed by 7 bases and the J gene end by 0 bases; junction bases not matched to a gene: 4. This CDR3 has 15 amino acids. The V gene's germline CDR1 is KGHDR and CDR2 SFDVKD. The CDR3 loop is CATRSGVTNTGELFF. CDR3 sequence (DNA): TGTGCCACCAGGAGCGGGGTAACGAACACCGGGGAGCTGTTTTTT.

This clone was counted a few times. J is TRBJ2-7 and V is TRBV6-5; possibly TRBD1 for D (6 bases). The V end lost 0 bases, the J end lost 10 bases, and 13 bases lay between the germline ends. The CDR3 covers 13 residues. CDR1 MNHEY and CDR2 SVGAGI come from the germline V gene. The CDR3 protein is CASSYSKQQGQYF. The CDR3 region has the DNA TGTGCCAGCAGTTACTCTAAGCAACAGGGCCAGTACTTC.

This clone was seen more than once but under ten times. This chain joins TRBV11-1 and TRBJ2-1; 12 nucleotides agree with TRBD2. Per the germline V gene, CDR1 is SGHAT and CDR2 is FQDESV (reference sequence). The CDR3 is 16 residues long. Losses at the gene ends were 1 base for V and 6 bases for J; bases not matched to a gene: 4. CDR3 protein: CASSLGLAGARNEQFF. The CDR3 bases are TGTGCCAGCAGCTTAGGACTAGCGGGAGCACGCAATGAGCAGTTCTTC.

This sequence joins TRBV6-1 and TRBJ2-7; the match to TRBD2 covers 9 bases. CDR1 and CDR2 from the germline V gene are MNHNS and SASEGT. The CDR3 runs to 15 residues. Trimming cost V 5 bases and J 6 bases; bases outside gene matches: 11. CDR3: CASSTPGLAITEQYF. The DNA of the CDR3 is TGTGCCAGCAGTACCCCGGGACTAGCTATTACCGAGCAGTACTTC.

This clone was seen more than once but under ten times. V and J are TRBV7-9 and TRBJ2-7, with D perhaps matching TRBD1 (5 bases). The CDR3 consists of 15 residues. V was trimmed by 1 base and J by 0 bases, leaving 10 bases between them. Looked up from germline, CDR1 is SEHNR and CDR2 is FQNEAQ (reference sequence). The CDR3 loop reads CASSLEGNPSYEQYF. DNA for the CDR3: TGTGCCAGCAGCTTAGAGGGGAACCCCTCCTACGAGCAGTACTTC.

The chain joins TRBV29-1 to TRBJ1-2; D is possibly TRBD1 (5 bases). Between the trimmed V and J ends, which lost 6 bases and 0 bases, there was a span of 11 bases. The CDR3 spans 13 residues. Germline assignment: CDR1 SQVTM and CDR2 ANQGSEA. CDR3 amino acids: CSVSPGTNYGYTF. DNA for the CDR3: TGCAGCGTGTCACCAGGGACTAACTATGGCTACACCTTC.

This clone was seen only a few times. The V call is TRBV20-1, the J call TRBJ1-1, with TRBD1 identical over 7 bases. CDR3 size: 15 residues. From germline, CDR1 is DFQATT and CDR2 SNEGSKA (reference sequence). Unmatched junction bases numbered 15, after V lost 4 bases and J lost 7 bases. CDR3 in DNA: TGCAGTGCTATCGACCGTCAACAGGGGAGGGGTGAAGCTTTCTTT. It encodes CSAIDRQQGRGEAFF.

As concerns this clone: Since a much larger clone is just one base distant, this may be a read error. The V call is TRBV20-1, the J call TRBJ1-5; no firm D call. This CDR3 is built from 17 residues. Germline lookup yields CDR1 DFQATT and CDR2 SNEGSKA (reference sequence). The ends were cut back, 2 bases at V and 2 bases at J, with 19 bases in the middle. The CDR3 DNA reads TGCAGTGCTAGAAGTCACAGTGTAAGGGATGGCAATCAGCCCCAGCATTTT. This encodes CSARSHSVRDGNQPQHF.